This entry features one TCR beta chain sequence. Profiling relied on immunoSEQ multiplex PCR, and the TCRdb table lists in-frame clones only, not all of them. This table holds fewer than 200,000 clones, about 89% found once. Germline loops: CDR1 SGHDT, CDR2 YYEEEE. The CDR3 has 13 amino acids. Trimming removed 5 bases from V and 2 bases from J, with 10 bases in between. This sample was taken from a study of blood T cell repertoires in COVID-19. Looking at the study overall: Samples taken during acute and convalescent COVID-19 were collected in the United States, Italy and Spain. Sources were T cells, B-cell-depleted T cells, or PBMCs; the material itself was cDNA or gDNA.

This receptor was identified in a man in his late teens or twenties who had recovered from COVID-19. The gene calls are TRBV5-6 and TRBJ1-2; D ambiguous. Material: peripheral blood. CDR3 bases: TGTGCCAGCAGGGCGGGGAAGAACTATGGCTACACCTTC. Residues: CASRAGKNYGYTF.